This passage covers 15 T cell receptor beta chains from one sample sequenced in a study of T cell responses to AZD1222 COVID-19 vaccine (dated by TCRdb to 2020 to 2022). The library was produced with the immunoSEQ multiplex PCR assay. TCRdb mirrors the immuneACCESS table, restricted to in-frame sequences. Some clones are absent from its copies; in checked studies, under half trace to an unresolved V gene, and the reason for the others is unknown. This sample gives about 150,000 clones in total; 85% to 95% of them show up just once. The leading ten clones occupy around 1.3% of the sample. Sample time point, as interpreted from the label and publication: baseline before first vaccination. This material consisted of peripheral blood, taken on day 0 of AZD1222 vaccination. Every receptor here comes from an adult in good health.

The chain has TRBV5-6 and TRBJ2-1; D call uncertain. The V gene's germline CDR1 is SGHDT and CDR2 YYEEEE. V was shortened by 1 base and J by 5 bases, with 7 bases between the two germline ends. This CDR3 has 13 amino acids. The CDR3 here is CASSLFRDNEQFF. For the CDR3, the DNA is TGTGCCAGCAGCTTGTTTCGGGACAATGAGCAGTTCTTC.

The chain recombines TRBV19 with TRBJ2-7; unclear D gene. CDR3 length: 14 amino acids. The germline V gene encodes CDR1 LNHDA and CDR2 SQIVND (reference sequence). Between the trimmed V and J ends, which lost 6 bases and 4 bases, there was a span of 16 bases. The CDR3 sequence: CASSSGPTAYEQYV. CDR3 sequence (DNA): TGTGCCAGTAGCTCCGGGCCAACTGCATACGAGCAGTACGTC.

This sequence joins TRBV11-3 and TRBJ2-1; TRBD2 matches at 10 bases. Germline V lookup: CDR1 SGHNT, CDR2 YENEEA. The ends lost 4 bases at V and 2 bases at J; junction bases unmatched: 5. This CDR3 spans 16 amino acids. CDR3 protein: CASSSSGSHPYNEQFF. The DNA of the CDR3 is TGTGCCAGCAGCTCTAGCGGGAGTCACCCCTACAATGAGCAGTTCTTC.

The rearrangement uses TRBV10-1 and TRBJ2-1; 7 nucleotides align to TRBD1. The CDR3 length is 16 residues. V gave up 6 bases and J gave up 2 bases; unmatched junction bases: 10. Per germline, CDR1 WNHNN and CDR2 SYGVQD (reference sequence). CDR3 nucleotide sequence: TGCGCCAGCAGCGACACCGGACAGGCGCCCTACAATGAGCAGTTCTTC. Protein product: CASSDTGQAPYNEQFF.

The chain combines TRBV5-8 with TRBJ1-5; D possibly corresponds to TRBD1 (6 bases). Trimming removed 2 bases from V and 5 bases from J, with 20 bases in between. Germline V gene data show CDR1 as SGHTS and CDR2 as YDEGEE. The CDR3 totals 17 residues. The CDR3 DNA is TGTGCCAGCAGCTTTGTCCCAGGACTACAGGGAGATCAGCCCCAGCATTTT. The encoded protein is CASSFVPGLQGDQPQHF.

The DNA for the CDR3 is TGTGCCAGCAGCAGTCAGCGAGATACGCAGTATTTT. The encoded protein is CASSSQRDTQYF. This rearrangement joins TRBV5-4 to TRBJ2-3; D gene ambiguous. Germline V CDR1 and CDR2: SGHNT, YYREEE (reference sequence). The CDR3 extends over 12 amino acids. The ends were cut back, 4 bases at V and 5 bases at J, with 8 bases in the middle. The full variable domain, in which reference TRBV5-4 and TRBJ2-3 provide the parts outside the CDR3, is ETGVTQSPTHLIKTRGQQVTLRCSSQSGHNTVSWYQQALGQGPQFIFQYYREEENGRGNFPPRFSGLQFPNYSSELNVNALELDDSALYLCASSSQRDTQYFGPGTRLTVL.

This chain connects TRBV6-4 to TRBJ2-1, with TRBD2 matching over 10 bases. V was pared by 5 bases and J by 4 bases, with 2 bases of the junction left unmatched. The CDR3 has 14 amino acids. Germline values: CDR1 MRHNA, CDR2 SNTAGT. CDR3 nucleotides: TGTGCCAGCAGTATAGCGGGAGGTTACAATGAGCAGTTCTTC. Protein sequence: CASSIAGGYNEQFF.

The V call is TRBV6-1, the J call TRBJ1-5; tentative D call: TRBD1 (6 bases). V gave up 2 bases and J gave up 7 bases, with 15 bases separating them. The CDR3 is made up of 15 amino acids. The germline V gene encodes CDR1 MNHNS and CDR2 SASEGT. This CDR3 reads CASSEYWGAQQPQHF. The CDR3 DNA sequence: TGTGCCAGCAGTGAATATTGGGGGGCCCAGCAGCCCCAGCATTTT.

This rearrangement joins TRBV5-8 to TRBJ1-1; TRBD1 agrees at 7 bases. The ends lost 0 bases at V and 1 base at J; junction bases unmatched: 6. CDR1 SGHTS and CDR2 YDEGEE come from the germline V gene. The length of the CDR3 is 16 residues. The CDR3 region has the DNA TGTGCCAGCAGCTTGGGACAGGGAAAGAGGAACACTGAAGCTTTCTTT. Encoded protein: CASSLGQGKRNTEAFF.

This sequence joins TRBV19 and TRBJ1-5; D is unresolved. The V gene's germline CDR1 is LNHDA and CDR2 SQIVND (reference sequence). The CDR3 extends over 15 amino acids. V was trimmed by 3 bases and J by 0 bases, leaving 9 bases between them. The CDR3 region is CASSIFQSSNQPQHF. In nucleotides, the CDR3 is TGTGCCAGTAGTATTTTTCAAAGTAGCAATCAGCCCCAGCATTTT.

This clone appeared once. J is TRBJ1-2 and V is TRBV3-1 (or the pseudogene TRBV3-2); unclear D gene. Germline V lookup: CDR1 LGHDT, CDR2 YNNKEL (reference sequence). V shed 4 bases and J shed 0 bases, with 12 bases lying between them. The CDR3 has 15 residues. DNA of the CDR3: TGTGCCAGCAGCCCCCTGGGCAGCCCTAACTATGGCTACACCTTC. Amino acids: CASSPLGSPNYGYTF.

The chain recombines TRBV29-1 with TRBJ1-1, with D possibly TRBD1 on 5 matching bases. CDR1 and CDR2 from the germline V gene are SQVTM and ANQGSEA. The length of the CDR3 is 13 residues. Trimming took 5 bases from V and 1 from J, leaving 11 bases between them. The CDR3 region has the DNA TGCAGCGTTAAGGAACAGGAGAACACTGAAGCTTTCTTT. Protein: CSVKEQENTEAFF. Variable domain in full (rest from reference TRBV29-1 and TRBJ1-1): SAVISQKPSRDICQRGTSLTIQCQVDSQVTMMFWYRQQPGQSLTLIATANQGSEATYESGFVIDKFPISRPNLTFSTLTVSNMSPEDSSIYLCSVKEQENTEAFFGQGTRLTVV.

This rearrangement joins TRBV5-6 to TRBJ2-5, with 11 nucleotides matching TRBD1. V lost 5 bases and J lost 5; bases outside the gene matches: 8. In germline, CDR1 is SGHDT, CDR2 YYEEEE. The CDR3 contains 15 residues. CDR3 protein: CASSQGQGAVETQYF. CDR3 DNA: TGTGCCAGCAGTCAAGGACAGGGGGCGGTGGAGACCCAGTACTTC. Using reference TRBV5-6 and TRBJ2-5 for the parts outside the CDR3, the full variable domain is DAGVTQSPTHLIKTRGQQVTLRCSPKSGHDTVSWYQQALGQGPQFIFQYYEEEERQRGNFPDRFSGHQFPNYSSELNVNALLLGDSALYLCASSQGQGAVETQYFGPGTRLLVL.

The chain carries TRBV29-1 and TRBJ1-6; 7 positions agree with TRBD1. The CDR3 is 12 amino acids. Germline V gene lookup returns CDR1 SQVTM and CDR2 ANQGSEA. Trimming took 7 bases from V and 10 from J; bases not matched to a gene: 7. CDR3: CSAKTGESPLHF. The CDR3 DNA reads TGCAGCGCCAAAACAGGGGAATCACCCCTCCACTTT.

V is TRBV6-5 and J is TRBJ1-4; a possible D gene is TRBD1 (5 bases). Between the trimmed V and J ends, which lost 6 bases and 8 bases, there was a span of 16 bases. CDR3 length: 14 amino acids. In germline, CDR1 is MNHEY, CDR2 SVGAGI. CDR3 protein: CASRSGQLREKLFF. DNA of the CDR3: TGTGCCAGCAGGTCAGGACAACTTCGGGAAAAACTGTTTTTT.